This TCR beta chain stems from a study of STAT5B mutations in CD4+ large granular lymphocyte leukemia. Study-level background: Cryopreserved patient cells were CD8-depleted, then anti-CD4 bead selected.

The CDR3 has 14 residues. Germline V CDR1 and CDR2: SGHTA, FQGNSA. With 5 bases removed from V and 10 bases from J, the gap between germline ends came to 15 bases. Study-wide findings and caveats: Patient CD4-sorted repertoires looked more clonal than healthy CD4+ repertoires, even without putative leukemic clones.

On this clone itself: The antigen is undetermined.

The assay was immunoSEQ multiplex PCR, and TCRdb's table has in-frame clones only and misses some. The sample has under 8,500 clones, approximately 89% seen once. Specimen: PBMCs. The chain employs TRBV7-2 and TRBJ1-6, with a possible D match to TRBD1 (5 bases). The clonotype comes from a woman aged 70-85 years with CD4+ T-cell large granular lymphocyte leukemia. The CDR3 coding sequence is TGTGCCAGCAGCACTACGGGGGTCGGGTCACCCCTCCACTTT. This gives the protein CASSTTGVGSPLHF.